Below, 24 T cell receptor beta chains from the same sample are listed, as sequenced in a study of response to subunit inactivated influenza vaccine. TCRdb processed the RT-PCR reads anew with MiXCR; each CDR3 protein has one entry. The table shows a few hundred thousand distinct CDR3 sequences, with about 15% occurring only once. Sequences were derived from PBMCs from blood, sampled 12 days after vaccination. Receptors originate from a man aged 45-60 years who received an inactivated influenza vaccine.

This clonotype appeared a few times. J is TRBJ2-1 and V is TRBV7-9, with 13 bases identical to TRBD2. Unmatched junction bases numbered 4, after V lost 2 bases and J lost 6 bases. Per germline, CDR1 SEHNR and CDR2 FQNEAQ (reference sequence). There are 16 residues in the CDR3. CDR3 amino acids: CASSLTSGRAANEQFF. The CDR3 coding sequence is TGTGCCAGCAGCTTAACTAGCGGGAGGGCCGCCAATGAGCAGTTCTTC.

The chain is built from TRBV11-2 and TRBJ2-1, with TRBD2 matching 8 bases. CDR3 size: 18 residues. Per germline, CDR1 SGHAT and CDR2 FQNNGV. Trimming took 4 bases from V and 0 from J; bases not matched to a gene: 11. CDR3 region: CASSSDPFRGGSYNEQFF. The CDR3 DNA reads TGTGCCAGCAGCTCCGACCCTTTTCGGGGGGGCTCCTACAATGAGCAGTTCTTC.

About this clonotype itself: A junction end diverges from the germline sequence, so it may reflect a read error. The chain uses TRBV20-1 and TRBJ1-4; D uncertain. Germline CDR1 and CDR2: DFQATT and SNEGSKA (reference sequence). CDR3 length: 13 amino acids. This CDR3 is CSATEATNENLFF. The CDR3 region has the DNA TGCAGTGCTACCGAAGCAACTAATGAAAATCTGTTTTTT.

This chain uses TRBV11-2 with TRBJ1-2; D is uncertain. V was pared by 3 bases and J by 6 bases, with 8 bases between. This CDR3 has 12 residues. Looked up from germline, CDR1 is SGHAT and CDR2 is FQNNGV. CDR3 loop: CASSFGQNGYTF. DNA of the CDR3: TGTGCCAGCAGCTTCGGTCAGAATGGCTACACCTTC.

This clonotype has just a few counts. The J gene is TRBJ1-4, the V gene TRBV29-1, with 8 bases aligning to TRBD1. The length of the CDR3 is 12 residues. Germline lookup yields CDR1 SQVTM and CDR2 ANQGSEA. Trimming at V came to 6 bases and at J to 8 bases, leaving 5 bases not matched to a gene. In DNA, the CDR3 is TGCAGCGTCCGCACAGGGGGGGAAAAACTGTTTTTT. Translated: CSVRTGGEKLFF.

This clonotype was seen ten or more times. J is TRBJ2-1 and V is TRBV24-1; D might be TRBD1 (5 bases). The CDR3 length is 12 residues. The V gene lost 7 bases and the J gene lost 9 bases, with 12 bases spanning the gap. In germline, CDR1 is KGHDR, CDR2 SFDVKD. CDR3 nucleotide sequence: TGTGCCACCAGGGACACCCTCGGTGAGCAGTTCTTC. Protein sequence: CATRDTLGEQFF.

This clonotype was recorded a few times. The chain employs TRBV3-1 and TRBJ2-7; D may be TRBD1 (5 bases). This CDR3 has 13 residues. V lost 4 bases to trimming and J lost 6 bases, with 13 bases between them. Germline CDR1 is LGHDT and CDR2 is YNNKEL (reference sequence). CDR3 sequence: CASSRHGAGEQYF. CDR3 DNA sequence: TGTGCCAGCAGCCGACATGGGGCAGGCGAGCAGTACTTC.

This sequence joins TRBV29-1 and TRBJ1-1; weak D call: TRBD1 (5 bases). CDR3 length: 14 amino acids. Deletions cut 3 bases from V and 4 bases from J, with 15 bases between. Germline CDR1 is SQVTM and CDR2 is ANQGSEA. The CDR3 nucleotides read TGCAGCGTTGATTGGGGCCTCGAGGCCACTGAAGCTTTCTTT. It is translated as CSVDWGLEATEAFF.

This clonotype was seen many times. The chain joins TRBV12-3 or TRBV12-4 to TRBJ2-3, with 14 bases identical to TRBD2. V lost 6 bases, J lost 4 bases, and 9 bases stayed unmatched. The CDR3 is made up of 17 amino acids. The CDR3 bases are TGTGCCAGCAGCCCTGGACTAGCGGGGGGAGTGCCAGATACGCAGTATTTT. Translating it yields CASSPGLAGGVPDTQYF.

V and J are TRBV20-1 and TRBJ2-3, with 10 nucleotides matching TRBD1. The CDR3 totals 17 residues. Germline values: CDR1 DFQATT, CDR2 SNEGSKA (reference sequence). V dropped 6 bases and J dropped 0; count of bases not matched to a gene: 12. CDR3 in DNA: TGCAGTGCGCGACGACCGGGACAGGGGCCCAGCACAGATACGCAGTATTTT. Residues: CSARRPGQGPSTDTQYF.

This clonotype was found a few times. The V call is TRBV19, the J call TRBJ2-3; D perhaps matches TRBD2 (5 bases). This CDR3 has 15 residues. Germline assignment: CDR1 LNHDA and CDR2 SQIVND (reference sequence). V gave up 6 bases and J gave up 4 bases, with 17 bases separating them. The CDR3 DNA reads as TGTGCCAGTAGACCCGGGATTTTAAGCTCAGATACGCAGTATTTT. Protein: CASRPGILSSDTQYF.

The rearrangement uses TRBV5-1 and TRBJ2-1, with 8 bases matching TRBD2. The CDR3 runs 15 residues. V shed 5 bases, J shed 1 base, and the junction held 5 bases outside the gene matches. The germline CDR1 and CDR2 sequences are SGHRS and YFSETQ. As DNA, the CDR3 is TGCGCCAGCAGGAAGCTAGCGGGTTCCTACAATGAGCAGTTCTTC. This codes for CASRKLAGSYNEQFF.

In its sample, this clonotype was seen many times. CDR3 protein: CASSLITGGFTEAFF. The CDR3 DNA follows: TGTGCCAGCAGCTTGATTACAGGGGGATTCACTGAAGCTTTCTTT. This sequence joins TRBV7-2 and TRBJ1-1; 8 nucleotides match TRBD1. CDR1 is SGHTA, CDR2 FQGNSA, per germline. There are 15 residues in the CDR3. The J segment lost 4 bases and the V segment lost 3 bases, leaving 7 bases of the junction unmatched.

This rearrangement joins TRBV28 to TRBJ2-5; 7 bases are shared with TRBD1. The germline V gene has CDR1 MDHEN and CDR2 SYDVKM. Trimming took 6 bases from V and 2 from J; bases not matched to a gene: 6. The CDR3 length is 14 residues. DNA of the CDR3: TGTGCCAGCAGCGATTGGGGACAGCAAGAGACCCAGTACTTC. Protein sequence: CASSDWGQQETQYF.

The chain uses TRBV6-1 and TRBJ1-1, with D tentatively TRBD1 (5 bases). In germline, CDR1 is MNHNS, CDR2 SASEGT. The CDR3 is 13 amino acids. V was trimmed by 4 bases and J by 6 bases, leaving 12 bases between them. CDR3 residues: CASSVGGVAEAFF. CDR3 DNA sequence: TGTGCCAGCAGTGTCGGGGGTGTGGCTGAAGCTTTCTTT.

This sequence joins TRBV7-9 and TRBJ1-1, with D perhaps TRBD1 (6 bases). Trimming cost V 3 bases and J 2 bases, with 13 bases left between them. Germline values: CDR1 SEHNR, CDR2 FQNEAQ (reference sequence). CDR3 length: 15 residues. The CDR3 spells CASSFFTTGNTEAFF. The CDR3, as DNA: TGTGCCAGCAGCTTCTTTACGACAGGAAACACTGAAGCTTTCTTT.

This clonotype came up a few times. V is TRBV20-1 and J is TRBJ2-5; 8 nucleotides agree with TRBD1. The CDR3 totals 15 residues. Germline V gene data show CDR1 as DFQATT and CDR2 as SNEGSKA (reference sequence). V gave up 0 bases and J gave up 2 bases; unmatched junction bases: 5. CDR3 nucleotides: TGCAGTGCTAGAGACGGAACAGGGGGGCAAGAGACCCAGTACTTC. Translating gives CSARDGTGGQETQYF.

This clonotype was counted many times. The rearrangement uses TRBV12-3 or TRBV12-4 and TRBJ2-5; D might be TRBD1 (5 bases). The length of the CDR3 is 11 residues. Trimming took off 6 bases at V and 5 bases at J, with 7 bases between the two ends. The CDR3 region is CASSDSETQYF. As DNA, the CDR3 is TGTGCCAGCAGCGACAGCGAGACCCAGTACTTC.

The sample holds many counts of this clonotype. The V and J genes are TRBV24-1 and TRBJ2-5; TRBD1 agrees at 7 bases. This CDR3 has 14 amino acids. Germline V lookup: CDR1 KGHDR, CDR2 SFDVKD. V was pared by 4 bases and J by 4 bases, with 5 bases of the junction left unmatched. The CDR3 spells CATSDPGTAETQYF. The CDR3 coding sequence is TGTGCCACCAGTGACCCCGGGACAGCAGAGACCCAGTACTTC.

This clonotype was found many times. The chain links TRBV12-3 or TRBV12-4 to TRBJ1-2; 8 nucleotides line up with TRBD1. The length of the CDR3 is 14 residues. The trim removed 5 bases at V and 2 bases at J, leaving 4 bases unmatched. The CDR3 sequence is CASSMTGVNYGYTF. CDR3 in DNA: TGTGCCAGCAGTATGACAGGGGTCAACTATGGCTACACCTTC.

This clonotype has just a few counts. The J gene is TRBJ2-7, the V gene TRBV5-1; D is uncertain. Trimming stripped 1 base from V and 3 bases from J, with 11 bases between. Germline CDR1 SGHRS, CDR2 YFSETQ. This CDR3 is 14 amino acids long. The CDR3 bases are TGCGCCAGCAGCTTGTTGGATCTAAACTACGAGCAGTACTTC. Its translation: CASSLLDLNYEQYF. Supplemented by reference TRBV5-1 and TRBJ2-7, the full variable domain reads KAGVTQTPRYLIKTRGQQVTLSCSPISGHRSVSWYQQTPGQGLQFLFEYFSETQRNKGNFPGRFSGRQFSNSRSEMNVSTLELGDSALYLCASSLLDLNYEQYFGPGTRLTVT.

In its sample, this clonotype was seen many times. A read error may be the cause here, since a much bigger clone is one base away. V is TRBV7-2 and J is TRBJ2-7; D gene uncertain. Germline-derived CDR1 and CDR2 are SGHTA and FQGNSA. CDR3 length: 11 amino acids. Trimming stripped 4 bases from V and 2 bases from J, with 3 bases between. The CDR3 loop is CASSYAYEQYF. The CDR3 DNA is TGTGCCAGCAGCTACGCCTACGAGCAGTACTTC.

This clonotype was seen more than once but under ten times. The chain links TRBV12-3 or TRBV12-4 to TRBJ2-3; TRBD2 matches 7 bases. Germline trimming cut 6 bases from V and 11 bases from J; bases unmatched to any gene: 17. This CDR3 contains 15 residues. CDR3 amino acids: CASRTLGAGETQQYF. In DNA form, the CDR3 reads TGTGCCAGCAGAACCCTTGGGGCGGGAGAAACCCAGCAGTATTTT.

This clonotype came up many times. The rearrangement uses TRBV5-1 and TRBJ1-1; the match to TRBD1 covers 7 bases. The junction had 7 bases not matched to a gene; V was cut back by 4 bases and J by 4 bases. Germline V gene sequence: CDR1 SGHRS, CDR2 YFSETQ. This CDR3 has 14 residues. The CDR3 DNA follows: TGCGCCAGCAGCAGAGACAGGGTTAGCACTGAAGCTTTCTTT. Translating it yields CASSRDRVSTEAFF.